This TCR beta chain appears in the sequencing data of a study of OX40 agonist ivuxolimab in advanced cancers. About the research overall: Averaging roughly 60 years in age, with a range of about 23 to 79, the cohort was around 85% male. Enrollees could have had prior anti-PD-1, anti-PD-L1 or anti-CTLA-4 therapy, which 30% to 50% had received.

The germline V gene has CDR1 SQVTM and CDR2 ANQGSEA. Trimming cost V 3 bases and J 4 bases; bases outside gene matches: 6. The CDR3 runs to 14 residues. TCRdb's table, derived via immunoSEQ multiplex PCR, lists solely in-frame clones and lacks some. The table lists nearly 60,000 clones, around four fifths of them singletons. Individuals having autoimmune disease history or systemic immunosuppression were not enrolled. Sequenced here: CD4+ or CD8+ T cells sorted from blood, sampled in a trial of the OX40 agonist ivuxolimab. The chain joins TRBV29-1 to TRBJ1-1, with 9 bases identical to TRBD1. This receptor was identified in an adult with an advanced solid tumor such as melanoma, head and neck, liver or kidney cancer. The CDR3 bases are TGCAGCGTTGAGTCGGACAGGGGTGGCACTGAAGCTTTCTTT. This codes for CSVESDRGGTEAFF. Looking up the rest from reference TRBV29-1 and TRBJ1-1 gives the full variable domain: SAVISQKPSRDICQRGTSLTIQCQVDSQVTMMFWYRQQPGQSLTLIATANQGSEATYESGFVIDKFPISRPNLTFSTLTVSNMSPEDSSIYLCSVESDRGGTEAFFGQGTRLTVV.